Below, 12 T cell receptor beta chains from the same sample are listed, as sequenced in a study of cytomegalovirus exposure and HLA in healthy donors. Primers included in the PCR were 60 Vbeta and 13 Jbeta primers. Here immunoSEQ multiplex PCR was the method, and the copy in TCRdb shows in-frame clones only, minus some. The sample has more than 90,000 clones, under 90% seen once; the top ten hold approximately 4.2%. Sequences were obtained from PBMCs. The receptors shown here come from a woman between 70 and 85 years old in good health and CMV-seropositive.

V is TRBV4-2 and J is TRBJ2-5; no reliable D call. This CDR3 contains 16 residues. Per germline, CDR1 LGHNA and CDR2 YNFKEQ. V gave up 5 bases and J gave up 2 bases, with 18 bases separating them. The CDR3 spells CASSVGLRGFQETQYF. The CDR3 bases are TGTGCCAGCAGCGTCGGATTGAGAGGATTTCAAGAGACCCAGTACTTC.

V and J are TRBV9 and TRBJ2-7; perhaps TRBD2 as D (5 bases). CDR1 SGDLS and CDR2 YYNGEE come from the germline V gene. Trimming took 6 bases from V and 5 from J, leaving 12 bases between them. The CDR3 is 12 residues long. CDR3 loop: CASNAGGNEQYF. The CDR3 bases are TGTGCCAGCAACGCCGGAGGTAACGAGCAGTACTTC.

The chain links TRBV15 to TRBJ2-3; a possible D gene is TRBD2 (6 bases). The CDR3 contains 21 residues. CDR1 LNHNV and CDR2 YYDKDF come from the germline V gene (reference sequence). Trimming removed 1 base at V and 6 bases at J, with 32 bases between. CDR3 DNA: TGTGCCACCAGCAGAGTTTTTCTTTGTTCTGACAGATGGGAGGTTGGGGATACGCAGTATTTT. Translating gives CATSRVFLCSDRWEVGDTQYF.

This clone was counted between two and nine times. The chain recombines TRBV5-4 with TRBJ1-3; the D gene is possibly TRBD1 (6 bases). The V end lost 0 bases, the J end lost 0 bases, and 10 bases lay between the germline ends. CDR3 size: 16 residues. The V gene's germline CDR1 is SGHNT and CDR2 YYREEE (reference sequence). The CDR3: CASSLGQAHSGNTIYF. The CDR3 nucleotides read TGTGCCAGCAGCTTGGGACAGGCACACTCTGGAAACACCATATATTTT. The complete variable domain, with remaining parts taken from reference TRBV5-4 and TRBJ1-3, reads ETGVTQSPTHLIKTRGQQVTLRCSSQSGHNTVSWYQQALGQGPQFIFQYYREEENGRGNFPPRFSGLQFPNYSSELNVNALELDDSALYLCASSLGQAHSGNTIYFGEGSWLTVV.

V is TRBV30 and J is TRBJ2-1, with 8 bases aligning to TRBD2. Trimming cost V 3 bases and J 4 bases; bases outside gene matches: 2. From germline, CDR1 is GTSNPN and CDR2 SVGIG (reference sequence). The CDR3 has 13 amino acids. The CDR3 is CAWRGTSYNEQFF. CDR3 DNA sequence: TGTGCCTGGAGGGGGACTAGTTACAATGAGCAGTTCTTC.

This clone came up a few times. This chain uses TRBV28 with TRBJ2-7; D possibly corresponds to TRBD1 (6 bases). This CDR3 region has 16 residues. V was pared by 5 bases and J by 1 base, with 18 bases between. Germline CDR1 is MDHEN and CDR2 is SYDVKM. CDR3 sequence reads: CASSEYREISSYEQYF. CDR3 nucleotides: TGTGCCAGCAGTGAATACAGGGAAATTTCTTCCTACGAGCAGTACTTC.

The chain is built from TRBV4-1 and TRBJ2-3; D unclear. Trimming shortened V by 0 bases and J by 1 base, and 20 bases separated the two germline ends. CDR3 length equals 19 residues. CDR1 and CDR2 from the germline V gene are MGHRA and YSYEKL. The CDR3 spells CASSQEISLVGLGTDTQYF. In DNA form, the CDR3 reads TGCGCCAGCAGCCAAGAGATTAGTTTGGTTGGGCTCGGCACAGATACGCAGTATTTT.

The chain joins TRBV4-1 to TRBJ2-7, with D tentatively TRBD1 (6 bases). Germline CDR1 is MGHRA and CDR2 is YSYEKL. V was cut by 4 bases and J by 2 bases, with 15 bases left in between. The CDR3 covers 15 residues. CDR3 coding DNA: TGCGCCAGCAGCCGAGGCGAACAGGGAGCCTACGAGCAGTACTTC. This encodes CASSRGEQGAYEQYF.

Comments on this clone: Different DNA sequences within this sample yield the same CDR3. V is TRBV4-1 and J is TRBJ2-5; D remains ambiguous. Germline CDR1 and CDR2: MGHRA and YSYEKL. This CDR3 region has 12 residues. Trimming shortened V by 0 bases and J by 5 bases, and 4 bases separated the two germline ends. In DNA form, the CDR3 reads TGCGCCAGCAGCCAAGACCGGGAGACCCAGTACTTC. Translating it yields CASSQDRETQYF.

This chain links TRBV6-1 with TRBJ2-7, with TRBD2 matching 7 bases. The trim removed 5 bases at V and 2 bases at J, leaving 6 bases unmatched. The V gene's germline CDR1 is MNHNS and CDR2 SASEGT. The CDR3 extends over 14 amino acids. CDR3 in amino acids: CASSRTSRAYEQYF. The DNA of the CDR3 is TGTGCCAGCAGTCGGACTAGTAGGGCCTACGAGCAGTACTTC.

The genes are TRBV18 and TRBJ2-1; TRBD2 matches 12 bases. The J segment lost 5 bases and the V segment lost 0 bases, leaving 8 bases of the junction unmatched. The CDR3 consists of 18 residues. Germline-derived CDR1 and CDR2 are KGHSH and LQKENI. The CDR3 DNA reads TGTGCCAGCTCACCACCGGGACTAGCGGGCTTTAGGAACAATGAGCAGTTCTTC. This gives the protein CASSPPGLAGFRNNEQFF.

This clone was recorded a few times. The chain has TRBV4-1 and TRBJ2-6; 7 bases map to TRBD1. Germline-derived CDR1 and CDR2 are MGHRA and YSYEKL. Losses at the gene ends were 0 bases for V and 2 bases for J; bases not matched to a gene: 7. The CDR3 has 18 amino acids. The CDR3 loop reads CASSQDRGIETGANVLTF. The CDR3 DNA sequence: TGCGCCAGCAGCCAAGACAGGGGGATAGAAACTGGGGCCAACGTCCTGACTTTC.